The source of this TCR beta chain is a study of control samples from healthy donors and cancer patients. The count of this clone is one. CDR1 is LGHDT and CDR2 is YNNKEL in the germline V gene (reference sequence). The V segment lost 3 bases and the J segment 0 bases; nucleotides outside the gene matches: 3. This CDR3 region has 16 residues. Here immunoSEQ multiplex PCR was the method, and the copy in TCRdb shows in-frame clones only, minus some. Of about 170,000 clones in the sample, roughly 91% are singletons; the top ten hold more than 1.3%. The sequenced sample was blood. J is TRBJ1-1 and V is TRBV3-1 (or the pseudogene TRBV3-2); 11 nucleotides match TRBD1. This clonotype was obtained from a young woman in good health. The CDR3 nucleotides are TGTGCCAGCAGCCAGGGACAGGGGGGTATGAACACTGAAGCTTTCTTT. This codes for CASSQGQGGMNTEAFF.